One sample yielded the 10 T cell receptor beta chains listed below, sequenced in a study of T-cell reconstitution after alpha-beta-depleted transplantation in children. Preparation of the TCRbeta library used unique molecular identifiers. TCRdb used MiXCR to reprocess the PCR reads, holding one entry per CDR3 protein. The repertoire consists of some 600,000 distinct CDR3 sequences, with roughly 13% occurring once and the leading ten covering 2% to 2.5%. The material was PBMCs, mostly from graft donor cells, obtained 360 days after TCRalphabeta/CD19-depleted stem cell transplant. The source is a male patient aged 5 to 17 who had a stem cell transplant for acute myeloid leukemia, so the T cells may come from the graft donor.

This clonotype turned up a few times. The CDR3, as DNA: TGTGCCAGCAGCGTCCGCTCGGCAGGTGTTAACACCGGGGAGCTGTTTTTT. Encoded protein: CASSVRSAGVNTGELFF. The genes are TRBV7-3 and TRBJ2-2; D is unclear. This CDR3 is 17 amino acids long. The V and J ends lost 5 bases and 2 bases respectively, with 18 bases between them. Germline assignment: CDR1 SGHTA and CDR2 FQGTGA.

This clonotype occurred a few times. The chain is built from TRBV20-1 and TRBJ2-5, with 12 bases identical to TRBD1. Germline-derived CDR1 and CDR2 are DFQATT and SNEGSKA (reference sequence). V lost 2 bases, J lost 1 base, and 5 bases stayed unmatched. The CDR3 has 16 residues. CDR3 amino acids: CSARSGTGGFQETQYF. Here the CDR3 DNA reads TGCAGTGCTAGATCCGGGACAGGGGGCTTCCAAGAGACCCAGTACTTC.

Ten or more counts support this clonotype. CDR3 sequence reads: CAISVDKRGPDTQYF. CDR3 sequence (DNA): TGTGCCATCAGTGTCGACAAGCGGGGGCCAGATACGCAGTATTTT. V is TRBV10-3 and J is TRBJ2-3; 8 positions match TRBD2. With V trimmed by 4 bases and J by 4 bases, 7 bases remained unmatched. The CDR3 sequence is 15 residues long. CDR1 and CDR2 from the germline V gene are ENHRY and SYGVKD.

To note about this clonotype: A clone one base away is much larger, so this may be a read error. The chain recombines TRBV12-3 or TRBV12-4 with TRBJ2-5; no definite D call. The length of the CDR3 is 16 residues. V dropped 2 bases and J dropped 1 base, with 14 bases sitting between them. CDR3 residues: CASSLYLSALQETQYF. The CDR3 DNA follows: TGTGCCAGCAGTTTATACTTGAGCGCTCTCCAAGAGACCCAGTACTTC.

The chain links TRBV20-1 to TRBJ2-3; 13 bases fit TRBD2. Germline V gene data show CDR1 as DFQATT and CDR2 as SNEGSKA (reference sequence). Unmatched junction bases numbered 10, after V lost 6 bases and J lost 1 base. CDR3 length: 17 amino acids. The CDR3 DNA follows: TGCAGTGCCACGGGACTAGCGGGACCCAGGCGCACAGATACGCAGTATTTT. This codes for CSATGLAGPRRTDTQYF.

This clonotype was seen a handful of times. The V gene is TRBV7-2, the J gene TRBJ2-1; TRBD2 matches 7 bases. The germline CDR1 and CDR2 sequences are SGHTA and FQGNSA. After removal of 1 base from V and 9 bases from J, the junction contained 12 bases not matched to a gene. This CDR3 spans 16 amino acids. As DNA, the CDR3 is TGTGCCAGCAGCTTAGATGTTTCGCGGGAGCGGATTGAGCAGTTCTTC. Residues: CASSLDVSRERIEQFF.

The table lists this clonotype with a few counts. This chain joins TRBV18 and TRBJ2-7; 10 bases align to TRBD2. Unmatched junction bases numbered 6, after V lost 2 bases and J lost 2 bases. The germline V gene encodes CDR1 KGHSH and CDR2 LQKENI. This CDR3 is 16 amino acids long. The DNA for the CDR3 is TGTGCCAGCTCACCAACCGGGACTAGCGATCCCTACGAGCAGTACTTC. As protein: CASSPTGTSDPYEQYF.

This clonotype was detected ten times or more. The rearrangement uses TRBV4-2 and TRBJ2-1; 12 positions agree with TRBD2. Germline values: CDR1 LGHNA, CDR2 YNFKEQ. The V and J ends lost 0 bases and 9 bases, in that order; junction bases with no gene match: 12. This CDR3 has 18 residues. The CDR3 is CASSQDLTRLAGVGEQFF. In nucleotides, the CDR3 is TGTGCCAGCAGCCAAGATCTAACGAGACTAGCGGGAGTCGGTGAGCAGTTCTTC.

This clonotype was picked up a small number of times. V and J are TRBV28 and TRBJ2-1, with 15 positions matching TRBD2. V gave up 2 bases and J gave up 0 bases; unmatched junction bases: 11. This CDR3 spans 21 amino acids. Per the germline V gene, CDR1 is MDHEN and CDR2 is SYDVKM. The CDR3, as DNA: TGTGCCAGCAGTTTACTCACCCCCGGGACTAGCGGGAGGCACTCCTACAATGAGCAGTTCTTC. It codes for CASSLLTPGTSGRHSYNEQFF. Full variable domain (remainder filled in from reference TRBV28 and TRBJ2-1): DVKVTQSSRYLVKRTGEKVFLECVQDMDHENMFWYRQDPGLGLRLIYFSYDVKMKEKGDIPEGYSVSREKKERFSLILESASTNQTSMYLCASSLLTPGTSGRHSYNEQFFGPGTRLTVL.

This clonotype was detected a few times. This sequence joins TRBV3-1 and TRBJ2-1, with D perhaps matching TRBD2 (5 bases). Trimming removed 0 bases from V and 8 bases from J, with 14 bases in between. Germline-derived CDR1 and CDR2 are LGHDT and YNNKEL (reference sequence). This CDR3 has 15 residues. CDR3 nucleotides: TGTGCCAGCAGCCAAGAGATCAGCGGTTTCGATGAGCAGTTCTTC. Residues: CASSQEISGFDEQFF.